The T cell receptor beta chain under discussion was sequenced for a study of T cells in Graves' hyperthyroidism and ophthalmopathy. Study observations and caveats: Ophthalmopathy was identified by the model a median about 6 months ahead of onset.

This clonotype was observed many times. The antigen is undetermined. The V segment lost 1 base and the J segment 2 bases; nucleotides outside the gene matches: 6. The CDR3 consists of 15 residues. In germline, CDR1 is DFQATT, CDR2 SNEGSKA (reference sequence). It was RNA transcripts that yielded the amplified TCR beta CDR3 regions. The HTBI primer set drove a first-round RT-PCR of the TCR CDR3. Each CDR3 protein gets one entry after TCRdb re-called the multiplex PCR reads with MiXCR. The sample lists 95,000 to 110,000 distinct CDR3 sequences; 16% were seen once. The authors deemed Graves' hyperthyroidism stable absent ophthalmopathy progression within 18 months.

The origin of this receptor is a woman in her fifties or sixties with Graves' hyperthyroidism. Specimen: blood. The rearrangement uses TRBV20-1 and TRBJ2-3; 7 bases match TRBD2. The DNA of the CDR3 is TGCAGTGCTAGAGTCCCTAGCGGTTCCACAGATACGCAGTATTTT. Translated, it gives CSARVPSGSTDTQYF.